Listed below are T cell receptor beta chains from one sample, sequenced in a study of T-cell reconstitution after alpha-beta-depleted transplantation in children. TCRdb processed the PCR reads anew with MiXCR; each CDR3 protein has one entry. This table holds more than 100,000 distinct CDR3 sequences, around 23% found once. Here the sequenced sample was PBMCs, mostly from graft donor cells, taken 180 days after TCRalphabeta/CD19-depleted stem cell transplant. The receptor source for this set is a male patient aged 2-15 years who had a stem cell transplant for chronic granulomatous disease, so the T cells may come from the graft donor. Both conserved end residues are part of each CDR3. Fields, in order: clone size, V gene, D gene, J gene, CDR3 DNA, CDR3 protein. The D gene is left open where the match is weak. The size field is filled for only some rows; it gives once, few, many or a size class.

-	TRBV6-1	-	TRBJ2-7	TGTGCCAGCAGTGCCATAGACGGCTCCTACGAGCAGTACTTC	CASSAIDGSYEQYF
-	TRBV5-1	-	TRBJ2-5	TGCGCCAGCAGCACGACAAGACAAGAGACCCAGTACTTC	CASSTTRQETQYF
-	TRBV29-1	-	TRBJ1-1	TGCAGCGCAGTGACAGGTTCGGGCACTGAAGCTTTCTTT	CSAVTGSGTEAFF
-	TRBV25-1	-	TRBJ1-5	TGTGCCAGCAGTGACCCAGCCTGGAATCAGCCCCAGCATTTT	CASSDPAWNQPQHF
-	TRBV28	-	TRBJ1-5	TGTGCCAGCAGTTTTCTGTGGAGTCAGCCCCAGCATTTT	CASSFLWSQPQHF
-	TRBV28	-	TRBJ2-7	TGTGCCAGCAGTACCGGAACCCGGCCCTACGAGCAGTACTTC	CASSTGTRPYEQYF
few	TRBV18	-	TRBJ2-5	TGTGCCAGCTCCCAGTCGGTACAAGAGACCCAGTACTTC	CASSQSVQETQYF
-	TRBV5-1	-	TRBJ2-3	TGCGCCAGCGTTGATTATCCCGTCAAGGGTACGCAGTATTTT	CASVDYPVKGTQYF
-	TRBV18	TRBD1	TRBJ2-3	TGTGCCAGCTCCGGACAGGGAAGCACAGATCCGCAGTATTTT	CASSGQGSTDPQYF
many	TRBV3-1	TRBD2	TRBJ2-1	TGTGCCAGCAGCCGGCCAGCGGGAGTTGTAAATGAGCAGTTCTTC	CASSRPAGVVNEQFF
few	TRBV20-1	-	TRBJ1-5	TGCAGCGCGTCGGGGGGCGGCGATCAGCCCCAGCATTTT	CSASGGGDQPQHF
many	TRBV29-1	-	TRBJ2-3	TGCAGCGTTGGGCTAACAGATACGCAGTATTTT	CSVGLTDTQYF
many	TRBV20-1	-	TRBJ1-1	TGCAGTGCTAGAGATATGGGTCGGCAAGCTTTCTTT	CSARDMGRQAFF
-	TRBV5-1	TRBD1	TRBJ1-4	TGCGCCAGCAGCCCCGACAGGGCGGTAGAAAAACTGTTTTTT	CASSPDRAVEKLFF
-	TRBV12-3/TRBV12-4	TRBD1	TRBJ1-6	TGTGCCAGCAGCATGACAGGGGGCGATTTCTCACCCCTCCACTTT	CASSMTGGDFSPLHF
-	TRBV12-3/TRBV12-4	-	TRBJ1-1	TGTGCCAGCAGTCTCCAAATGCCGGGATCCACTTCTTTCTTT	CASSLQMPGSTSFF
-	TRBV7-2	TRBD2	TRBJ2-2	TGTGCCAGCAGCTTAGGCGGACTAGCGGCTTACACCGGGGAGCTGTTTTTT	CASSLGGLAAYTGELFF
-	TRBV4-2	-	TRBJ2-7	TGTGCCAGCAGCCAAGATCAAGGGATTCCAGCCGAGCAGTACTTC	CASSQDQGIPAEQYF
many	TRBV7-2	-	TRBJ2-7	TGTGCCAGCAGCTTAGTAGGGGGGCAACCCTACGAGCAGTACTTC	CASSLVGGQPYEQYF
-	TRBV20-1	-	TRBJ2-7	TGCAGTGCGGTCCGACCGGGCTCTGGGGCCTACGAGCAGTACTTC	CSAVRPGSGAYEQYF
many	TRBV20-1	-	TRBJ1-4	TGCAGTGCTAGACAGGGCGGAACTAATGAAAAACTGTTTTTT	CSARQGGTNEKLFF
-	TRBV5-5	-	TRBJ2-7	TGTGCCAGCAGCACCCACTGGGGGATCTACGAGCAGTACTTC	CASSTHWGIYEQYF
few	TRBV15	-	TRBJ2-1	TGTGCCACCAGCAGAGATCGGGGGTTTCCCGGTGAGCAGTTCTTC	CATSRDRGFPGEQFF
few	TRBV3-1	-	TRBJ2-3	TGTGCCAGCAGCCTGCCGTTTTGGACAGATACGCAGTATTTT	CASSLPFWTDTQYF
many	TRBV14	-	TRBJ2-1	TGTGCCAGCAGCCAAGACGTGTGGACACCTAGCTCCTACAATGAGCAGTTCTTC	CASSQDVWTPSSYNEQFF
-	TRBV12-3/TRBV12-4	-	TRBJ2-2	TGTGCCAGCAGTTTAGATTTAGTAGTCGGGGAGCTGTTTTTT	CASSLDLVVGELFF
many	TRBV20-1	-	TRBJ2-7	TGCAGTGCTAGAGATGCTGTCTCTTCCCACGAGCAGTACTTC	CSARDAVSSHEQYF
-	TRBV7-2	-	TRBJ2-3	TGTGCCAGCAGCTTAATTTCAGATACGCAGTATTTT	CASSLISDTQYF
few	TRBV12-3/TRBV12-4	-	TRBJ2-5	TGTGCCAGCAGTTTATTTGAGTCCCAGTACTTC	CASSLFESQYF
many	TRBV7-9	-	TRBJ2-1	TGTGCCAGCAGTCCAAGACAGGACTACAATGAGCAGTTCTTC	CASSPRQDYNEQFF
many	TRBV5-5	-	TRBJ2-1	TGTGCCAGCAGCTTGTCCCTAGGGGTGTACAATGAGCAGTTCTTC	CASSLSLGVYNEQFF
-	TRBV9	TRBD2	TRBJ2-1	TGTGCCAGCAGCGTGATCGGGACTAGCGGCAATGAGCAGTTCTTC	CASSVIGTSGNEQFF
-	TRBV10-3	TRBD1	TRBJ1-3	TGTGCCATCAGTGAGGCACCGGGACAGTCTTCTGGAAACACCATATATTTT	CAISEAPGQSSGNTIYF
many	TRBV7-2	-	TRBJ2-7	TGTGCCAGCAGCTTACTGCAGGGGCACTACGAGCAGTACTTC	CASSLLQGHYEQYF
-	TRBV5-1	-	TRBJ2-1	TGCGCCAGCAGCCCCGGACAGCACAATGAGCAGTTCTTC	CASSPGQHNEQFF
-	TRBV2	-	TRBJ1-4	TGTGCCAGCAGGGGCAGGGGAAATGAAAAACTGTTTTTT	CASRGRGNEKLFF
many	TRBV20-1	TRBD1	TRBJ2-7	TGCAGTGCTAGAGGGGACAGGGGACCCTACGAGCAGTACTTC	CSARGDRGPYEQYF
-	TRBV27	TRBD2	TRBJ2-3	TGTGCCAGCAAAGAGACTAGCGGGAGGTATACGCAGTATTTT	CASKETSGRYTQYF